The rows below give T cell receptor beta chains drawn from one sample of a study of T cells in Graves' hyperthyroidism and ophthalmopathy. TCRdb recomputed calls from the multiplex PCR reads with MiXCR, one row per CDR3 protein. The data show about 400,000 distinct CDR3 sequences, 15% to 18% seen once. Sequencing input: blood. The receptors derive from a woman under 30 with Graves' hyperthyroidism that later progressed to Graves' ophthalmopathy. Both conserved end residues are part of each CDR3. D genes are given only for firm matches. Where a row states a size, it is once, few, many or the class of an expanded clone; other rows omit it.

many,NA,TRBV28,TRBJ2-7,TGTGCCAGCAGTCCAGGGACTTCCTACGAGCAGTACTTC,CASSPGTSYEQYF
many,NA,TRBV11-2,TRBJ2-1,TGTGCCAGCAGCTTTTCGCTAACGGAATACAATGAGCAGTTCTTC,CASSFSLTEYNEQFF
NA,NA,TRBV30,TRBJ2-7,TGTGCCTGGGGTGTACAAGGTTACGAGCAGTGCTTC,CAWGVQGYEQCF
many,NA,TRBV11-2,TRBJ1-1,TGTGCCAGCAGCTTGGGCGGGGGCACGAAAGCTTTCTTT,CASSLGGGTKAFF
few,NA,TRBV7-9,TRBJ2-1,TGTGCCAGCAGCTTAGACCGGGAAGGCAATGAGCAGTTCTTC,CASSLDREGNEQFF
many,NA,TRBV7-2,TRBJ2-7,TGTGCCAGCAGCTTAGCGCGTCCCCACGAGCAGTACTTC,CASSLARPHEQYF
NA,TRBD2,TRBV5-1,TRBJ2-5,TGCGCCAGCAGCACCGGGACTAGCGAAGAGACGCAGTACTTC,CASSTGTSEETQYF
NA,NA,TRBV11-2,TRBJ2-4,TGTGCCAGCAGCTTAGATAGGCCAGGGGACATTCAGTACTTC,CASSLDRPGDIQYF
many,TRBD1,TRBV12-3/TRBV12-4,TRBJ2-2,TGTGCCAGCAGTCCGACAGGGTCGAACACCGGGGAGCTGTTTTTT,CASSPTGSNTGELFF
many,TRBD2,TRBV5-1,TRBJ2-7,TGCGCCAGCAGCTTGGGACTAGCGGGAGAACCCTACGAGCAGTACTTC,CASSLGLAGEPYEQYF
NA,NA,TRBV19,TRBJ1-2,TGTGCCAGTAGACTGGGGGCCGACTATGGCTACACCTTC,CASRLGADYGYTF
many,TRBD2,TRBV6-1,TRBJ2-3,TGTGCCAGCAGTGATAGCGGGAACACAGATACGCAGTATTTT,CASSDSGNTDTQYF
few,TRBD2,TRBV11-3,TRBJ2-7,TGTGCCAGCAGCTTGGGGAAAAAGCGGGAGAGCTCCTACGAGCAGTACTTC,CASSLGKKRESSYEQYF
once,TRBD1,TRBV19,TRBJ1-6,TGTGCCAGTAGGGCCGGTGGACAGGGGAGGAATTCACCCCTCCACTTT,CASRAGGQGRNSPLHF
many,TRBD2,TRBV4-1,TRBJ2-5,TGCGCCAGCAGCCAAGATGGCGGGGGGGGGGAGACCCAGTACTTC,CASSQDGGGGETQYF
many,NA,TRBV15,TRBJ2-5,TGTGCCACCAGCAGCGCCACAGACCAAGAGACCCAGTACTTC,CATSSATDQETQYF
NA,NA,TRBV6-5,TRBJ2-7,TGTGCCAGCAGTTACTCGGAGGACACCTACGAGCAGTACTTC,CASSYSEDTYEQYF
NA,TRBD2,TRBV15,TRBJ2-5,TGTGCCACCAGCGCGGGGGAAGGCCCAGAGACCCAGTACTTC,CATSAGEGPETQYF
few,NA,TRBV20-1,TRBJ1-5,TGCAGTGCTAGGGCGGCAGGGTCGTTTAGCAATCAGCCCCAGCATTTT,CSARAAGSFSNQPQHF
NA,TRBD2,TRBV28,TRBJ2-7,TGTGCCAGCGGACTAGCGGGAGCCCACGAGCAGTACTTC,CASGLAGAHEQYF
NA,TRBD2,TRBV6-1,TRBJ2-7,TGTGCCAGCGGGGGGGGATTTTCCTACGAGCAGTACTTC,CASGGGFSYEQYF
many,NA,TRBV6-5,TRBJ2-1,TGTGCCAGCAGTTACGGGACCATCTACAATGAGCAGTTCTTC,CASSYGTIYNEQFF
many,TRBD2,TRBV2,TRBJ2-3,TGTGCCAGCGCCGGGACTAGCGGGAGGGCAGATACGCAGTATTTT,CASAGTSGRADTQYF
many,NA,TRBV7-2,TRBJ2-2,TGTGCCAGCAGCCCAGCATTACTACGAACCGGGGAGCTGTTTTTT,CASSPALLRTGELFF
NA,TRBD2,TRBV4-1,TRBJ2-1,TGCGCCAGCAGCCAAGGTGCGGGAGCTGAGCAGTTCTTC,CASSQGAGAEQFF
many,NA,TRBV28,TRBJ2-7,TGTGCCAGCAGTTTAGGGGTCCTGAACGAGCAGTACTTC,CASSLGVLNEQYF
few,NA,TRBV6-5,TRBJ2-2,TGTGCCAGCCTCTTCGCCGGGGAGCTGTTTTTT,CASLFAGELFF
many,NA,TRBV2,TRBJ1-2,TGTGCCAGCATCGAGAGGACGGCAAACTATGGCTACACCTTC,CASIERTANYGYTF
many,NA,TRBV27,TRBJ2-3,TGTGCCAGCAGTTTAGGGCCCCCGGGGTTTAGCACAGATACGCAGTATTTT,CASSLGPPGFSTDTQYF
many,NA,TRBV6-1,TRBJ2-7,TGTGCCAGCAGTTCCCGGGACCTCCCCTACGAGCAGTACTTC,CASSSRDLPYEQYF
many,NA,TRBV7-8,TRBJ2-4,TGTGCCAGCAGCTTAGCGGGGGGGGGGCTTGGAAACCTAGCCAAAAACATTCAGTACTTC,CASSLAGGGLGNLAKNIQYF
few,TRBD2,TRBV5-4,TRBJ2-5,TGTGCCAGCAGCACCGCGCGGGAGGGGGCCCAAGAGACCCAGTACTTC,CASSTAREGAQETQYF
many,TRBD2,TRBV20-1,TRBJ2-1,TGCCGGATTAGGACTAGCGGGATCTATGAGCAGTTCTTC,CRIRTSGIYEQFF
few,TRBD2,TRBV4-1,TRBJ2-1,TGCGCCAGCAGCCAAGTTGGGACTAGTATAAATGAGCAGTTCTTC,CASSQVGTSINEQFF
many,NA,TRBV12-3/TRBV12-4,TRBJ1-4,TGTGCCAGCAGCCCTCTGATCGAGCCGCAAAAACTGTTTTTT,CASSPLIEPQKLFF
many,TRBD1,TRBV20-1,TRBJ2-7,TGCAGTGCTAGAGGACAGGGGGCCTTAAAAGAGCAGTACTTC,CSARGQGALKEQYF
many,TRBD1,TRBV24-1,TRBJ2-3,TGTGCCACCAGTGATCCGAGACAGGGTGCAGATACGCAGTATTTT,CATSDPRQGADTQYF
many,NA,TRBV2,TRBJ1-4,TGTGCCAGCAGCAATCAACGGGCAACTAATGAAAAACTGTTTTTT,CASSNQRATNEKLFF
many,TRBD2,TRBV5-1,TRBJ2-1,TGCGCCAGCAGCCGGGAGGTGCCCTACAATGAGCAGTTCTTC,CASSREVPYNEQFF
NA,TRBD1,TRBV29-1,TRBJ2-5,TGCAGCGTTACGGACAGGTCCGAAGAGACCCAGTACTTC,CSVTDRSEETQYF
NA,TRBD1,TRBV6-5,TRBJ2-7,TGTGCCAGCAGTTCAATCTTACAGGGGACCTACGAGCAGTACTTC,CASSSILQGTYEQYF
many,NA,TRBV18,TRBJ1-2,TGTGCCAGCTCACCTCCCGTGGGACAACTTAGTGGCTACACCTTC,CASSPPVGQLSGYTF
many,NA,TRBV11-2,TRBJ1-5,TGTGCCAGCAGCTTAGGACATCTAAATCAGCCCCAGCATTTT,CASSLGHLNQPQHF
few,TRBD1,TRBV15,TRBJ1-4,TGTGCCACCAGCAGGGGAGACAGGGCTAATGAAAAACTGTTTTTT,CATSRGDRANEKLFF
NA,NA,TRBV3-1,TRBJ1-2,TGTGCCAGCAGCCCTTACCGGGACAACTATGGCTACACCTTC,CASSPYRDNYGYTF
many,TRBD1,TRBV12-3/TRBV12-4,TRBJ2-1,TGTGCCAGCGGCCTTGACAGGGCCTACAATGAGCAGTTCTTC,CASGLDRAYNEQFF
many,NA,TRBV12-3/TRBV12-4,TRBJ2-7,TGTGCCAGCAGCCGTCAGGGAAACTACGAGCAGTACTTC,CASSRQGNYEQYF
NA,NA,TRBV30,TRBJ1-5,TGTGCCTGGAGTCCCCACCCGGGCCAGCCCCAGCGTTTT,CAWSPHPGQPQRF
few,NA,TRBV25-1,TRBJ2-2,TGTGCCAGCAGAGCACTCCGAGGCTCCGGGGAGCTGTTTTTT,CASRALRGSGELFF
few,NA,TRBV18,TRBJ1-5,TGTGCCAGCTCACCACAGGGAGGTAGTCAGCCCCAGCATTTT,CASSPQGGSQPQHF
many,TRBD2,TRBV27,TRBJ2-7,TGTGCCAGCAGCCGTGAAGCGGGAGGGGGGTCGGAGCAGTACTTC,CASSREAGGGSEQYF
few,TRBD1,TRBV20-1,TRBJ1-4,TGCAGTGCTCACAGGGGAGGTGGTAATGAAAAACTGTTTTTT,CSAHRGGGNEKLFF
NA,NA,TRBV29-1,TRBJ2-6,TGCAGCGTTGAAGGGGGCTCTGGGGCCAACGTCCTGACTTTC,CSVEGGSGANVLTF
many,NA,TRBV5-8,TRBJ2-1,TGTGCCAGCAGGAAATCAGGGTTTGAGCAGTTCTTC,CASRKSGFEQFF
many,NA,TRBV5-1,TRBJ2-3,TGCGCCAGCAGCTTGGCGGGGGACTCAGGAGATACGCAGTATTTT,CASSLAGDSGDTQYF
NA,TRBD2,TRBV5-1,TRBJ2-7,TGCGCCAGCAGCTCCTTGACTAGCGGGAGCTACGAGCAGTACTTC,CASSSLTSGSYEQYF
NA,TRBD1,TRBV7-9,TRBJ2-7,TGTGCCAGCAGCTCCAACAGGGGCGGCGAGCAGTACTTC,CASSSNRGGEQYF
many,NA,TRBV18,TRBJ2-5,TGTGCCAGCTCACCAGCCCAAGAGACCCAGTACTTC,CASSPAQETQYF
few,TRBD2,TRBV5-4,TRBJ2-5,TGTGCCAGCAGCTTGGTAGATAGCGGGAGGGCCGGAGAGACCCAGTACTTC,CASSLVDSGRAGETQYF
many,NA,TRBV12-3/TRBV12-4,TRBJ2-7,TGTGCCAGCACTTCGGACTTTGGCGGGTCCTACGAGCAGTACTTC,CASTSDFGGSYEQYF